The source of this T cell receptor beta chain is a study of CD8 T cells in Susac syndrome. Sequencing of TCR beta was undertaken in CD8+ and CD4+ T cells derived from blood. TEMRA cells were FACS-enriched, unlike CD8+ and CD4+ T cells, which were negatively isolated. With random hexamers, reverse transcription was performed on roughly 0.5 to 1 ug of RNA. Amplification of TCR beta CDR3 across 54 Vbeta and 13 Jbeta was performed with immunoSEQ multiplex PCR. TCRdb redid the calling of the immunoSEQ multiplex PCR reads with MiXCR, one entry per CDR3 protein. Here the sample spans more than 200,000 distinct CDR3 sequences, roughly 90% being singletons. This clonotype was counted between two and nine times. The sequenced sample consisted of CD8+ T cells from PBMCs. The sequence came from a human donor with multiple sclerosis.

The CDR3 here is CASSLSLGYEQYF. In DNA, the CDR3 is TGTGCCAGCAGTTTGTCTTTGGGCTACGAGCAGTACTTC. V gene TRBV27 combines with J gene TRBJ2-7; no definite D call. V lost 3 bases and J 3 bases, leaving 9 bases between the germline ends. The CDR3 covers 13 residues. The V gene's germline CDR1 is MNHEY and CDR2 SMNVEV (reference sequence).